Shown below are 6 T cell receptor beta chains from a single sample sequenced in a study of OX40 agonist ivuxolimab in advanced cancers. The protocol was immunoSEQ multiplex PCR, while the TCRdb copy is restricted to in-frame clones and leaves out a portion. The sample gives 35,000 to 40,000 clones, around three quarters of which show up once; 12% is in the top ten. This specimen consisted of CD4+ or CD8+ T cells sorted from blood, obtained in a trial of the OX40 agonist ivuxolimab. These receptors were obtained from an adult with an advanced solid tumor such as melanoma, head and neck, liver or kidney cancer.

The chain has TRBV28 and TRBJ2-7; TRBD1 matches 8 bases. CDR3 size: 12 residues. In germline, CDR1 is MDHEN, CDR2 SYDVKM. J was trimmed by 7 bases and V by 5 bases; bases with no gene match: 4. The CDR3 nucleotides are TGTGCCAGCAGTCCAGGGGGCTGGGAGCAGTACTTC. Protein product: CASSPGGWEQYF.

This clone was seen only a few times. The chain has TRBV27 and TRBJ2-3, with 9 bases that match TRBD2. Germline V lookup: CDR1 MNHEY, CDR2 SMNVEV (reference sequence). V lost 2 bases, J lost 8 bases, and 11 bases stayed unmatched. This CDR3 region has 16 residues. CDR3: CASSLRAGTSPSTQYF. The CDR3 DNA is TGTGCCAGCAGTTTACGGGCCGGGACTAGCCCAAGTACGCAGTATTTT.

This clone was found once. The chain recombines TRBV6-6 with TRBJ2-7, with D possibly being TRBD1 (6 bases). From germline, CDR1 is MNHNY and CDR2 SVGAGI (reference sequence). V lost 5 bases and J lost 3, with 14 bases in between. The CDR3 sequence is 14 residues long. This CDR3 reads CASSPGQTGYEQYF. CDR3 in DNA: TGTGCCAGCAGTCCGGGACAAACGGGCTACGAGCAGTACTTC.

V usage is TRBV10-3 and J usage is TRBJ1-5; 7 positions agree with TRBD1. The CDR3 covers 14 residues. V shed 3 bases, J shed 6 bases, and the junction held 5 bases outside the gene matches. CDR1 is ENHRY, CDR2 SYGVKD, per germline. CDR3 DNA: TGTGCCATCAGTGACAGGGGGGAGAGTCAGCCCCAGCATTTT. This translates into CAISDRGESQPQHF.

This chain joins TRBV12-5 and TRBJ2-1; no clear D gene. CDR3 length equals 13 residues. Trimming took off 1 base at V and 8 bases at J, with 9 bases between the two ends. The V gene's germline CDR1 is LGHNT and CDR2 FRNRAP. Written as DNA, the CDR3 is TGTGCTAGTGGTTTGGGACTGGAGTATGAGCAGTTCTTC. Translation gives CASGLGLEYEQFF.

A few counts support this clone. J is TRBJ1-1 and V is TRBV20-1; a possible D gene is TRBD1 (5 bases). The CDR3 extends over 11 amino acids. The V gene's germline CDR1 is DFQATT and CDR2 SNEGSKA (reference sequence). Trimming stripped 5 bases from V and 4 bases from J, with 8 bases between. CDR3 region: CSADGGTEAFF. The CDR3, as DNA: TGCAGTGCTGACGGGGGCACTGAAGCTTTCTTT.